This is a list of T cell receptor beta chains from one sample in a study of T cell responses to AZD1222 COVID-19 vaccine. Repertoires were generated with immunoSEQ multiplex PCR, while TCRdb's copy carries only in-frame clones and drops some. The table shows 90,000 to 150,000 clones, with around 89% occurring only once. The starting material was peripheral blood, obtained 28 days after the second AZD1222 dose. These receptor sequences come from an adult who received the AZD1222 COVID-19 vaccine. The conserved cysteine and the conserved F or W are not part of the CDR3 here. The order of the fields is V gene, J gene, CDR3 protein.

TRBV29-1,TRBJ2-2,SVEVNTGELF
TRBV6-5,TRBJ1-2,ASSYSGRANYGYT
TRBV7-9,TRBJ1-3,ASSHTGLSGNTIY
TRBV28,TRBJ2-1,ASSPRLWSSYNEQF
TRBV13,TRBJ2-4,ASSYMTGRPDIQY
TRBV24-1,TRBJ1-5,ATSTSGSNQPQH
TRBV7-2,TRBJ1-1,ASSPQGRNTEAF
TRBV12-3/TRBV12-4,TRBJ2-7,ASSYRGEYEQY
TRBV5-8,TRBJ2-3,ASSLVPGLLDTQY
TRBV10-3,TRBJ1-5,ATQRTLNQPQH
TRBV4-3,TRBJ2-7,ASSQDPGRRYEQY
TRBV3-1/TRBV3-2,TRBJ2-2,ASSLHQETGVFTGELF
TRBV15,TRBJ2-1,ATSSSGTRPGDEQF
TRBV6-5,TRBJ2-5,ASSYSTQY
TRBV6-5,TRBJ2-2,ASRLGLADGELF
TRBV28,TRBJ1-5,ASSSYYLAFSGTAGEPQH
TRBV7-8,TRBJ2-1,ASSPGLAGGPYNEQF
TRBV7-2,TRBJ2-3,ASSLPTNFSGGATDTQY
TRBV5-4,TRBJ1-2,ASSSGGQGTYGYT
TRBV4-1,TRBJ2-3,ASSQDVSSRPDTQY
TRBV10-1,TRBJ2-5,ASRGSGRFQETQY
TRBV9,TRBJ1-1,ASSADSGYAEAF
TRBV7-2,TRBJ2-3,ASSLNAPGGPIDTQY
TRBV5-1,TRBJ2-7,ASSYSYRGPYEQY
TRBV20-1,TRBJ1-1,SASKNTEAF
TRBV11-3,TRBJ2-7,ASSSSRPLFASEQY
TRBV29-1,TRBJ2-5,SVARQAQETQY